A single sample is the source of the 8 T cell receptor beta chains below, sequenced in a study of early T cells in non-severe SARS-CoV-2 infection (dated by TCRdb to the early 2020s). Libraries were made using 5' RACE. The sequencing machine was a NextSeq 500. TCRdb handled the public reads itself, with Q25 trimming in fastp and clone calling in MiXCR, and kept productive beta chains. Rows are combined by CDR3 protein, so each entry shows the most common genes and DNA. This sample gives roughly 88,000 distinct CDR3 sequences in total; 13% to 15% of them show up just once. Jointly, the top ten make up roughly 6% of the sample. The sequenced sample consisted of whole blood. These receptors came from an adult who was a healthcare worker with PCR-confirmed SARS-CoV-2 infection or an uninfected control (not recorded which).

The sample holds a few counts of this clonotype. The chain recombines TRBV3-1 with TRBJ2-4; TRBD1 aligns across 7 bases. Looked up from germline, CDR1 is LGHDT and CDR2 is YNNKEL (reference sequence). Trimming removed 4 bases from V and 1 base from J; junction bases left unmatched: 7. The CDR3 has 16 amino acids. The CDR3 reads CASSRDRVVAKNIQYF. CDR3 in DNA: TGTGCCAGCAGCCGAGACAGGGTCGTTGCCAAAAACATTCAGTACTTC.

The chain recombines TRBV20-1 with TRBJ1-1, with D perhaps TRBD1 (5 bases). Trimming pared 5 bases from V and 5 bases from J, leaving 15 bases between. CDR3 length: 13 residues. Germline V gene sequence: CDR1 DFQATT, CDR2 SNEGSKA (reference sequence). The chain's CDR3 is CSARPFGGTEAFF. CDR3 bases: TGCAGTGCTCGACCATTCGGGGGTACTGAAGCTTTCTTT.

CDR3 bases: TGTGCCAGCAGCACACAGGGAGTTGGTGGCTACACCTTC. This gives the protein CASSTQGVGGYTF. The chain combines TRBV14 with TRBJ1-2; maybe TRBD1 (6 bases). CDR3 length: 13 residues. Trimming took off 5 bases at V and 7 bases at J, with 14 bases between the two ends. CDR1 is SGHDN and CDR2 is FVKESK in the germline V gene.

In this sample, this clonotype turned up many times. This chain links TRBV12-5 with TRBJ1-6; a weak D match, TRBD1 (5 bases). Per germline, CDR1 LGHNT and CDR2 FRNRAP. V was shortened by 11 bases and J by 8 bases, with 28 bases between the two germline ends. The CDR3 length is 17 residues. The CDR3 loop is CAPFVPGDSGRHSPLHF. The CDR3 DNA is TGTGCTCCATTCGTACCTGGGGACTCAGGAAGACATTCACCCCTCCACTTT.

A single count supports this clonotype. CDR3 protein: CATSQVRGNTEAFF. The CDR3 DNA sequence: TGTGCCACCAGCCAAGTGCGGGGGAACACTGAAGCTTTCTTT. The chain links TRBV15 to TRBJ1-1; D is ambiguous. CDR1 is LNHNV, CDR2 YYDKDF, per germline (reference sequence). V was trimmed by 5 bases and J by 1 base, leaving 11 bases between them. The CDR3 loop spans 14 amino acids.

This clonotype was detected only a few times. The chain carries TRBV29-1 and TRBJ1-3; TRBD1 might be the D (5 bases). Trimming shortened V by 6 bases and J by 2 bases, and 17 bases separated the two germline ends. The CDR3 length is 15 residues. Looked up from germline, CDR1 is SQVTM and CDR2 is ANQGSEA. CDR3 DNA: TGCAGCGTCTCAGCCCGCAGGGAGGCTGGAAACACCATATATTTT. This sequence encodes CSVSARREAGNTIYF.

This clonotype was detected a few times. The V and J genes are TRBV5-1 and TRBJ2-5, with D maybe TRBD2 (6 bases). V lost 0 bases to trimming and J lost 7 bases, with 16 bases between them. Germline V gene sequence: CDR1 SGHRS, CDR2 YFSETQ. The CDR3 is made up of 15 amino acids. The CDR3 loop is CASSLVSRAEGTQYF. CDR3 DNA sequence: TGCGCCAGCAGCTTGGTGTCCCGGGCGGAGGGGACCCAGTACTTC.

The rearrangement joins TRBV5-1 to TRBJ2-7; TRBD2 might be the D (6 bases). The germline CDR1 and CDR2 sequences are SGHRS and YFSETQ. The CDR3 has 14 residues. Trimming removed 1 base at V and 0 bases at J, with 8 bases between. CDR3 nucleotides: TGCGCCAGCAGCTTGTACGGGAGCTCCTACGAGCAGTACTTC. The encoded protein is CASSLYGSSYEQYF.